This T cell receptor beta chain was sequenced in a study of tumor and adjacent non-tumor tissue in lung cancer. Looking at the study overall: Stage I to III disease affected some 11 men and a handful of women aged roughly 30 to 80.

A modified ARM-PCR protocol with three rounds of nested PCR amplified TCRbeta. Via MiXCR, TCRdb re-called the multiplex PCR reads, giving one row per CDR3 protein. The repertoire holds 60,000 to 85,000 distinct CDR3 sequences, with roughly 80% as singletons. RNA was extracted from bulk tissue without any cell sorting. Chemotherapy-naive patients with new lung cancer underwent thoracic surgery in China, August–late 2014. A remark on this clonotype: Antigen: not known. At one end the junction does not follow the germline gene, possibly because of a read error.

General study findings and limits: TCR diversity was significantly greater in tumor than normal lung tissue. In normal lung, the top 100 clones were significantly more dominant than in tumor.

Germline CDR1 and CDR2: SGHAT and FQNNGV. The CDR3 consists of 14 residues. V usage is TRBV11-2 and J usage is TRBJ1-6; D gene unclear. Sequencing was done on a sample of lung tumor tissue. The source is a woman aged 50 to 60 with non-small cell lung cancer. As DNA, the CDR3 is TGTGCCAGCAGCTTACGACGAGATTATTCAACCCTCCTCTTT. Translating gives CASSLRRDYSTLLF.